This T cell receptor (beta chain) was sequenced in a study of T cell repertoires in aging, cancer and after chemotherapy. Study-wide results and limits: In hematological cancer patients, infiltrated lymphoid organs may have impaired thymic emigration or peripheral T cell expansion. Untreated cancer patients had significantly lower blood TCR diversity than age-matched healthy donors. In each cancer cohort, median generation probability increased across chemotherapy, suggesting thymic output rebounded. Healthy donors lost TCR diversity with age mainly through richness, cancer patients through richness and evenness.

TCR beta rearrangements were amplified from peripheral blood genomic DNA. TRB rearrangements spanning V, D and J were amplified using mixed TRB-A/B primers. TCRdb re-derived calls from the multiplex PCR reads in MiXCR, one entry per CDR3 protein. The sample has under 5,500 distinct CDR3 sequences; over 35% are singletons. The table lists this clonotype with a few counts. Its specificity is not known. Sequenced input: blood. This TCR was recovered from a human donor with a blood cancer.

As DNA, the CDR3 is TGTGCCAGTAGTATCTTCGGGGGGGATACGCAGTATTTT. Translated: CASSIFGGDTQYF. The chain couples TRBV19 to TRBJ2-3, with 7 positions matching TRBD2. Germline V gene lookup returns CDR1 LNHDA and CDR2 SQIVND (reference sequence). The CDR3 length is 13 residues. The V and J ends lost 3 bases and 6 bases, in that order; junction bases with no gene match: 3.